This T cell receptor beta chain emerged from a study of T cell repertoires in cytomegalovirus infection. Across the whole study: Selection of CMV epitopes for the study included recently identified HLA-C-restricted and well-studied HLA-B-restricted ones. In public TCR beta signatures, there were indications of both CMV infection and matching HLA type. Whole-study findings and limits: What dominated the ex vivo response were HLA-C-restricted CMV-specific TCR beta clonotypes.

CDR1 and CDR2 from the germline V gene are ENHRY and SYGVKD. The CDR3 length is 13 residues. V was shortened by 8 bases and J by 4 bases, with 14 bases between the two germline ends. Each CDR3 protein gets one entry after TCRdb re-called the reads with MiXCR. This repertoire shows hundreds of thousands of distinct CDR3 sequences, roughly 31% found once; its top ten account for roughly 13%. This clonotype has just a few counts. Its specificity is unknown. The sequence came from a human donor in good health (CMV status not recorded). Some clones in this sample may be carry-over from other donors' samples. The input for sequencing was cultured CD8+ T cells from PBMCs, taken from culture after CMV antigen stimulation. The chain has TRBV10-3 and TRBJ1-2; no firm D call. DNA for the CDR3: TGTGCCATCGGGGAAAAGGGCCGCTATGGCTACACCTTC. It specifies CAIGEKGRYGYTF.